The clone carrying this T cell receptor (beta chain) occurred a few times. These data are taken from a study of T cells in localized non-small cell lung cancer. The CDR3 runs 12 residues. Germline V gives CDR1 SGDLS, CDR2 YYNGEE. The V and J ends lost 7 bases and 7 bases respectively, with 14 bases between them. Only in-frame clones appear in the TCRdb table, and some are missing; sequencing was by immunoSEQ multiplex PCR. Of around 2,800 clones listed, 20% to 25% are singletons. This chain links TRBV9 with TRBJ1-2; tentative D call: TRBD1 (6 bases). This material consisted of lung tumor tissue, taken before any cancer treatment. This sequence originates from a male donor older than 55 with stage I lung adenocarcinoma. CDR3 sequence: CASEQGLFGYTF. CDR3 nucleotides: TGTGCCAGCGAACAGGGTTTGTTTGGCTACACCTTC. Filled out from reference TRBV9 and TRBJ1-2, the complete variable domain reads DSGVTQTPKHLITATGQRVTLRCSPRSGDLSVYWYQQSLDQGLQFLIQYYNGEERAKGNILERFSAQQFPDLHSELNLSSLELGDSALYFCASEQGLFGYTFGSGTRLTVV.